This T cell receptor (beta chain) originates from a study of glioma-infiltrating T cells. Findings and limits, study-wide: Only very few CDR3 sequences appeared in both tissue and blood.

The CDR3 extends over 14 amino acids. V was clipped by 3 bases and J by 6 bases, with 13 bases between them. The iRepertoire nested amplicon-rescue multiplex PCR amplified TCR alpha and beta CDR3s from RNA. TCRdb re-called the multiplex PCR reads through MiXCR, storing one row per CDR3 protein. This table holds around 130,000 distinct CDR3 sequences, roughly a quarter found once. This clonotype was recorded a few times. Its antigen is not identified. The sequencing sample was made of glioma tissue, nonneoplastic brain tissue, or PBMCs (not recorded which). The rearrangement joins TRBV12-3 or TRBV12-4 to TRBJ2-3, with TRBD2 as a possible D gene (6 bases). This sequence was found in a human donor with low-grade glioma or glioblastoma, undergoing nonglioma brain surgery, or in good health (not recorded which). The CDR3 here is CASSLSGGMDTQYF. As DNA, the CDR3 is TGTGCCAGCAGTTTGAGTGGGGGGATGGATACGCAGTATTTT.